This TCR beta chain derives from a study of PD-1 blockade in classical Hodgkin lymphoma. Points from the study as a whole: With respect to the repertoire differences, their causes, possibly disease activity or prior therapy, remain undefined. The study reported lower baseline TCR diversity in newly diagnosed patients than in healthy donors.

The J segment lost 2 bases and the V segment lost 2 bases, leaving 6 bases of the junction unmatched. This CDR3 region has 16 residues. Germline CDR1 reads MDHEN; CDR2 reads SYDVKM. Some clones are missing from TCRdb's copy, which holds only in-frame ones; the method was immunoSEQ multiplex PCR. The table includes roughly 20,000 clones, about 85% detected once. The sample's time point: newly diagnosed, previously untreated cHL patient sample. Magnetic negative selection served to purify CD4+ T cells out of PBMCs that had been thawed. Researchers used newly diagnosed, untreated classical Hodgkin lymphoma PBMCs for comparison. With respect to this clone: Its antigen is still unknown.

The sequencing input was CD4+ T cells from blood. This rearrangement joins TRBV28 to TRBJ2-7, with 10 bases that match TRBD1. This clonotype was sampled from a human donor with classical Hodgkin lymphoma. CDR3 loop: CASSLLGTGATYEQYF. The DNA of the CDR3 is TGTGCCAGCAGTTTACTTGGGACAGGGGCTACCTACGAGCAGTACTTC.